A single sample gave rise to the 30 T cell receptor beta chains below, sequenced in a study of T cells after posttransplantation cyclophosphamide. Libraries were prepared by immunoSEQ multiplex PCR; TCRdb keeps only in-frame clonotypes and omits some of them. The sample is made up of more than 3,000 clones, none counted only once. Busulfan-fludarabine conditioning, marrow transplant, and cyclophosphamide on days +3 and +4 were administered. The sample here was PBMCs, taken after allogeneic stem cell transplant with posttransplant cyclophosphamide. These receptors were obtained from a young adult male patient who received an allogeneic stem cell transplant from a related donor, was CMV-positive, and had acute GVHD only. The T cells may partly be graft donor cells.

This clone was counted ten times or more. This chain connects TRBV18 to TRBJ2-6; 7 nucleotides match TRBD1. The germline CDR1 and CDR2 sequences are KGHSH and LQKENI. After removal of 3 bases from V and 2 bases from J, the junction contained 7 bases not matched to a gene. CDR3 length: 17 residues. The CDR3 loop is CASSPRVGTAGANVLTF. The CDR3, as DNA: TGTGCCAGCTCACCGAGAGTAGGGACAGCTGGGGCCAACGTCCTGACTTTC.

By its share, this clone is medium-sized (0.01 to 0.1%). This chain connects TRBV12-3 or TRBV12-4 to TRBJ1-4; TRBD1 agrees at 7 bases. The trim removed 3 bases at V and 5 bases at J, leaving 6 bases unmatched. The CDR3 totals 15 residues. The CDR3 DNA follows: TGTGCCAGCAGTTTTTCGTCAGGGGGGAATGAAAAACTGTTTTTT. As protein: CASSFSSGGNEKLFF.

This clone was found many times. The gene calls are TRBV2 and TRBJ2-5; 10 bases match TRBD1. The CDR3 loop spans 14 amino acids. CDR1 and CDR2 from the germline V gene are SNHLY and FYNNEI. Unmatched junction bases numbered 8, after V lost 6 bases and J lost 7 bases. For the CDR3, the DNA is TGTGCCAGCAGGAGGGACAGGGGACAATGGACCCAGTACTTC. Its protein product is CASRRDRGQWTQYF.

This clone has ten or more counts. The chain joins TRBV4-3 to TRBJ1-1, with 11 bases lining up with TRBD1. CDR3 length: 17 residues. V lost 0 bases to trimming and J lost 10 bases; unmatched junction nucleotides: 13. Germline values: CDR1 LGHNA, CDR2 YSLEER. CDR3 DNA: TGCGCCAGCAGCCAAGAAGGCGGAGGGACAGGGGGACTAGGAGCTTTCTTT. Amino acids: CASSQEGGGTGGLGAFF.

At least ten counts were recorded for this clone. The chain couples TRBV6-6 to TRBJ1-2; a weak D match, TRBD1 (6 bases). Trimming took off 6 bases at V and 5 bases at J, with 16 bases between the two ends. Germline loops: CDR1 MNHNY, CDR2 SVGAGI (reference sequence). The CDR3 contains 14 residues. The CDR3 region is CASRQGLPDYGYTF. CDR3 nucleotide sequence: TGTGCCAGCAGACAGGGATTACCCGATTATGGCTACACCTTC.

The sample holds many counts of this clone. The chain couples TRBV5-4 to TRBJ1-2, with TRBD1 matching 7 bases. CDR1 and CDR2 from the germline V gene are SGHNT and YYREEE (reference sequence). Unmatched junction bases numbered 11, after V lost 5 bases and J lost 4 bases. This CDR3 region has 15 residues. Here the CDR3 DNA reads TGTGCCAGCAGGCGTAGACAGGGAGAAGGCTATGGCTACACCTTC. As protein: CASRRRQGEGYGYTF.

This clone was detected ten times or more. The gene calls are TRBV5-1 and TRBJ1-2; D is unclear. Germline CDR1 is SGHRS and CDR2 is YFSETQ. Trimming left V 1 base short and J 7 bases short, with 11 bases between. The CDR3 covers 13 residues. This CDR3 is CASSLSAIGGYTF. The CDR3 nucleotides read TGCGCCAGCAGCTTGTCCGCTATCGGTGGCTACACCTTC.

This clone was picked up many times. The chain joins TRBV19 to TRBJ2-3; the match to TRBD1 covers 7 bases. Unmatched junction bases numbered 5, after V lost 5 bases and J lost 0 bases. Looked up from germline, CDR1 is LNHDA and CDR2 is SQIVND (reference sequence). The CDR3 contains 15 residues. The CDR3 nucleotides are TGTGCCAGTAGTTCCCAGGACAGGAGCACAGATACGCAGTATTTT. Translation: CASSSQDRSTDTQYF.

This clone was seen ten or more times. The rearrangement uses TRBV5-1 and TRBJ1-1; weak D call: TRBD1 (6 bases). This CDR3 contains 15 residues. V dropped 6 bases and J dropped 0 bases, with 15 bases sitting between them. Germline CDR1 is SGHRS and CDR2 is YFSETQ. Here the CDR3 reads CASKVGGGVNTEAFF. CDR3 in DNA: TGCGCCAGCAAGGTTGGGGGCGGCGTGAACACTGAAGCTTTCTTT.

This clone was recorded many times. This sequence joins TRBV12-3 or TRBV12-4 and TRBJ2-7, with D possibly being TRBD2 (6 bases). Trimming pared 7 bases from V and 0 bases from J, leaving 10 bases between. The CDR3 runs 13 residues. CDR3 sequence: CASTRGSSYEQYF. In DNA form, the CDR3 reads TGTGCCAGCACGCGGGGTAGCTCCTACGAGCAGTACTTC.

This clone counts as medium-sized. The genes are TRBV19 and TRBJ1-4; D is possibly TRBD1 (5 bases). V was clipped by 3 bases and J by 8 bases, with 16 bases between them. Per germline, CDR1 LNHDA and CDR2 SQIVND (reference sequence). The CDR3 runs to 15 residues. CDR3 sequence: CASSILGRVTEKLFF. CDR3 DNA: TGTGCCAGTAGTATCCTCGGCAGGGTTACGGAAAAACTGTTTTTT.

This clone was counted at least ten times. The chain couples TRBV11-1 to TRBJ1-1; possible D gene TRBD1, 5 bases. V was cut by 5 bases and J by 1 base, with 11 bases left in between. Germline V gene sequence: CDR1 SGHAT, CDR2 FQDESV (reference sequence). The CDR3 totals 14 residues. CDR3 nucleotides: TGTGCCAGCAGCGACAGTGTACCGAACACTGAAGCTTTCTTT. Protein: CASSDSVPNTEAFF.

This clone was seen more than once but under ten times. With a much larger clone just one base away, this may be a read error. This rearrangement joins TRBV4-3 to TRBJ1-6; 7 nucleotides match TRBD1. The CDR3 is 16 residues long. The germline V gene encodes CDR1 LGHNA and CDR2 YSLEER. This CDR3 reads CAGSQDRSSYNSPLHF. DNA for the CDR3: TGCGCCGGCAGCCAGGACAGGAGCTCCTATAATTCACCCCTCCACTTT.

This clone was detected ten times or more. This sequence joins TRBV27 and TRBJ1-6; D gene uncertain. Looked up from germline, CDR1 is MNHEY and CDR2 is SMNVEV (reference sequence). The CDR3 extends over 13 amino acids. The germline V and J ends were trimmed by 6 bases and 6 bases, with 9 bases remaining between them. CDR3 coding DNA: TGTGCCAGCAGCCGTGCGGGTAATTCACCCCTCCACTTT. It yields the protein CASSRAGNSPLHF.

This clone was detected many times. This rearrangement joins TRBV24-1 to TRBJ1-2; tentatively, D is TRBD1 (6 bases). Trimming cost V 7 bases and J 5 bases, with 19 bases left between them. The CDR3 length is 15 residues. Germline V lookup: CDR1 KGHDR, CDR2 SFDVKD. The DNA for the CDR3 is TGTGCCACCAGCGATCGCTACAGGGCTGGGTATGGCTACACCTTC. Translation: CATSDRYRAGYGYTF.

This clone was seen ten or more times. This chain links TRBV10-3 with TRBJ2-1; D uncertain. Germline V gives CDR1 ENHRY, CDR2 SYGVKD. The germline V and J ends were trimmed by 5 bases and 6 bases, with 20 bases remaining between them. The CDR3 length is 16 residues. CDR3 nucleotide sequence: TGTGCCATCAGTCCCCGCGAAGTAGGGTTAGTCAATGAGCAGTTCTTC. Its translation: CAISPREVGLVNEQFF.

This clone was seen ten or more times. This rearrangement joins TRBV6-5 to TRBJ1-1; D possibly corresponds to TRBD1 (5 bases). The germline gives CDR1 MNHEY, CDR2 SVGAGI. There are 14 residues in the CDR3. V gave up 0 bases and J gave up 4 bases, with 9 bases separating them. The CDR3: CASSYSQGITEAFF. DNA of the CDR3: TGTGCCAGCAGTTACTCCCAGGGTATCACTGAAGCTTTCTTT.

This clone was counted many times. V is TRBV4-3 and J is TRBJ1-4; D not certain. Trimming removed 0 bases from V and 0 bases from J, with 8 bases in between. This CDR3 contains 16 residues. Germline-derived CDR1 and CDR2 are LGHNA and YSLEER. The DNA for the CDR3 is TGCGCCAGCAGCCAAGATAGGGCAGCAACTAATGAAAAACTGTTTTTT. It yields the protein CASSQDRAATNEKLFF.

This clone was counted many times. The J gene is TRBJ1-1, the V gene TRBV4-2; perhaps TRBD1 as D (5 bases). Germline V gene lookup returns CDR1 LGHNA and CDR2 YNFKEQ. CDR3 length equals 15 residues. Trimming left V 1 base short and J 5 bases short, with 14 bases between. The CDR3 spells CASSQVKGLGTEAFF. DNA of the CDR3: TGTGCCAGCAGCCAAGTAAAGGGGTTGGGTACTGAAGCTTTCTTT.

This clone was counted at least ten times. This chain joins TRBV18 and TRBJ2-7; 9 nucleotides agree with TRBD1. In germline, CDR1 is KGHSH, CDR2 LQKENI. J gave up 5 bases and V 3 bases, and 11 bases lay outside the gene matches. CDR3 size: 16 residues. CDR3 bases: TGTGCCAGCTCACCTGTACGGGACAGGGCGGTCAACGAGCAGTACTTC. The encoded protein is CASSPVRDRAVNEQYF.

This clone is categorized as medium-sized. The rearrangement uses TRBV5-8 and TRBJ1-4; no definite D call. Trimming removed 2 bases at V and 7 bases at J, with 3 bases between. This CDR3 region has 11 residues. Germline CDR1 and CDR2: SGHTS and YDEGEE. For the CDR3, the DNA is TGTGCCAGCAGCTTAGGTGAAAAACTGTTTTTT. Protein sequence: CASSLGEKLFF.

This clone was counted ten times or more. The genes are TRBV13 and TRBJ1-1; TRBD1 agrees at 8 bases. J gave up 0 bases and V 5 bases, and 11 bases lay outside the gene matches. The germline V gene encodes CDR1 PRHDT and CDR2 FYEKMQ (reference sequence). The CDR3 has 17 residues. The CDR3 nucleotides are TGTGCCAGCAGCCCCCACAGGGGGGTAGGCTTGAACACTGAAGCTTTCTTT. Protein product: CASSPHRGVGLNTEAFF.

This clone was picked up many times. The chain is built from TRBV7-9 and TRBJ2-5; 7 nucleotides align to TRBD1. The CDR3 is 14 amino acids. Germline V lookup: CDR1 SEHNR, CDR2 FQNEAQ (reference sequence). V trimming: 5 bases; J trimming: 5 bases; junction bases outside the gene matches: 8. This CDR3 reads CASSPRTGLETQYF. In nucleotides, the CDR3 is TGTGCCAGCAGCCCAAGGACAGGCCTGGAGACCCAGTACTTC.

This clone was seen repeatedly, ten times or more. This chain connects TRBV5-4 to TRBJ1-4; D is perhaps TRBD1 (5 bases). Germline CDR1 reads SGHNT; CDR2 reads YYREEE (reference sequence). Trimming removed 3 bases at V and 8 bases at J, with 14 bases between. The CDR3 length is 14 residues. The CDR3 DNA follows: TGTGCCAGCAGCTCGGCAGGGCTTGGCGAAAAACTGTTTTTT. Translation: CASSSAGLGEKLFF.

This clone was picked up many times. This sequence joins TRBV7-2 and TRBJ2-7, with a possible D match to TRBD1 (5 bases). Germline values: CDR1 SGHTA, CDR2 FQGNSA. V shed 4 bases and J shed 6 bases, with 16 bases lying between them. The CDR3 totals 14 residues. The CDR3, as DNA: TGTGCCAGCAGCTGGACAACCCCTAGTACCGAGCAGTACTTC. Translation: CASSWTTPSTEQYF.

By sample fraction, this clone is medium-sized. This chain links TRBV2 with TRBJ2-7; the D call may be TRBD1 or TRBD2 (6 bases each). The CDR3 is made up of 13 amino acids. The germline V gene encodes CDR1 SNHLY and CDR2 FYNNEI. Trimming removed 10 bases from V and 5 bases from J, with 18 bases in between. The CDR3 region is CATAGLEGDEQYF. For the CDR3, the DNA is TGTGCCACCGCAGGGTTGGAGGGGGACGAGCAGTACTTC.

This clone has at least ten counts. J is TRBJ2-1 and V is TRBV12-3 or TRBV12-4; D is uncertain. This CDR3 spans 13 amino acids. V dropped 4 bases and J dropped 9 bases, with 13 bases sitting between them. The CDR3 protein is CASSSSRVAEQFF. The CDR3 nucleotides read TGTGCCAGCAGTTCTTCTAGAGTGGCTGAGCAGTTCTTC.

This clone was picked up many times. The chain combines TRBV29-1 with TRBJ1-1, with no clear D. V was clipped by 3 bases and J by 1 base, with 9 bases between them. The germline V gene has CDR1 SQVTM and CDR2 ANQGSEA. CDR3 size: 13 residues. CDR3 coding DNA: TGCAGCGTTGATTTTTTCGGGAACACTGAAGCTTTCTTT. This encodes CSVDFFGNTEAFF.

In its sample, this clone was seen many times. J is TRBJ2-5 and V is TRBV12-5; 9 bases are a match to TRBD1. The ends lost 6 bases at V and 5 bases at J; junction bases unmatched: 4. Germline CDR1 reads LGHNT; CDR2 reads FRNRAP. This CDR3 has 13 amino acids. The CDR3 DNA reads as TGTGCTAGTGGCACAGGGGGCTTGGAGACCCAGTACTTC. Translating it yields CASGTGGLETQYF.

This clone showed up many times. The V gene is TRBV6-5, the J gene TRBJ1-6; 8 nucleotides align to TRBD1. CDR1 MNHEY and CDR2 SVGAGI come from the germline V gene. The ends lost 7 bases at V and 9 bases at J; junction bases unmatched: 8. The CDR3 totals 14 residues. The CDR3 region has the DNA TGTGCCAGCATGATAGGACAGGGCGCTTCACCCCTCCACTTT. This translates into CASMIGQGASPLHF.